A single sample gave rise to the 32 T cell receptor beta chains below, sequenced in a study of early T cells in non-severe SARS-CoV-2 infection (dated by TCRdb to 2020 to 2022). The method was 5' RACE. The sample was run on a NextSeq 500. Using fastp trimming at Q25 and MiXCR clonotype assembly, TCRdb reanalyzed the public sequencing data and kept in-frame beta chains. Each CDR3 protein appears once, grouped with its most common genes and DNA. The sample table lists roughly 100,000 distinct CDR3 sequences, 13% of them with a count of one. About 5.7% of the sample comes from the top ten. The sample comprised whole blood. The receptor source for this set is an adult who was a healthcare worker with PCR-confirmed SARS-CoV-2 infection or an uninfected control (not recorded which).

This clonotype was counted between two and nine times. The rearrangement joins TRBV20-1 to TRBJ2-3; the D is unclear. The ends were cut back, 6 bases at V and 6 bases at J, with 10 bases in the middle. The CDR3 is made up of 11 amino acids. CDR1 DFQATT and CDR2 SNEGSKA come from the germline V gene (reference sequence). This CDR3 is CSAETHDTQYF. As DNA, the CDR3 is TGCAGTGCCGAGACACACGATACGCAGTATTTT.

This clonotype appeared a few times. J is TRBJ2-3 and V is TRBV7-6; a weak D match, TRBD2 (7 bases). This CDR3 spans 15 amino acids. Germline V CDR1 and CDR2: SGHVS, FNYEAQ. Trimming shortened V by 5 bases and J by 2 bases, and 14 bases separated the two germline ends. CDR3 sequence reads: CASSPRGGITDTQYF. The CDR3 region has the DNA TGTGCCAGCAGCCCCAGGGGAGGGATCACAGATACGCAGTATTTT. Full variable domain (outside the CDR3, taken from reference TRBV7-6 and TRBJ2-3): GAGVSQSPRYKVTKRGQDVALRCDPISGHVSLYWYRQALGQGPEFLTYFNYEAQQDKSGLPNDRFSAERPEGSISTLTIQRTEQRDSAMYRCASSPRGGITDTQYFGPGTRLTVL.

J is TRBJ2-7 and V is TRBV4-3; D is possibly TRBD1 (6 bases). The CDR3 loop spans 13 amino acids. V was cut by 0 bases and J by 5 bases, with 8 bases left in between. In germline, CDR1 is LGHNA, CDR2 YSLEER. In DNA, the CDR3 is TGCGCCAGCAGCCAAGATCCAGGGGACGAGCAGTACTTC. Amino acid sequence: CASSQDPGDEQYF.

The chain has TRBV6-6 and TRBJ1-1, with a possible D match to TRBD1 (5 bases). Trimming took 2 bases from V and 7 from J, leaving 14 bases between them. The CDR3 is 14 amino acids. CDR1 and CDR2 from the germline V gene are MNHNY and SVGAGI (reference sequence). CDR3 nucleotide sequence: TGTGCCAGCAGTTACACGGGGCAGGGCTTTGAAGCTTTCTTT. This translates into CASSYTGQGFEAFF.

Ten or more counts support this clonotype. This rearrangement joins TRBV9 to TRBJ2-1; 10 nucleotides align to TRBD2. This CDR3 region has 18 residues. Germline V gene data show CDR1 as SGDLS and CDR2 as YYNGEE. V was clipped by 1 base and J by 9 bases; unmatched bases: 16. CDR3 in DNA: TGTGCCAGCAGCGTACATCCCTCGCTAGCGGGAGAAGATATTGAGCAGTTCTTC. Translation gives CASSVHPSLAGEDIEQFF.

The chain carries TRBV19 and TRBJ2-2; unclear D gene. Trimming removed 5 bases at V and 7 bases at J, with 8 bases between. Germline CDR1 LNHDA, CDR2 SQIVND (reference sequence). The CDR3 covers 12 residues. CDR3 protein: CASSFNGGELFF. CDR3 sequence (DNA): TGTGCCAGTAGTTTTAACGGCGGGGAGCTGTTTTTT.

The rearrangement links TRBV12-3 or TRBV12-4 to TRBJ2-7; 9 bases map to TRBD1. The CDR3 length is 14 residues. Losses at the gene ends were 6 bases for V and 2 bases for J; bases not matched to a gene: 5. CDR3 protein: CASRSQGAPYEQYF. CDR3 bases: TGTGCCAGCAGATCACAGGGGGCCCCCTACGAGCAGTACTTC.

This clonotype has at least ten counts. The V and J genes are TRBV28 and TRBJ2-7; 7 positions agree with TRBD1. CDR3 length: 17 residues. V was pared by 6 bases and J by 1 base, with 15 bases of the junction left unmatched. In germline, CDR1 is MDHEN, CDR2 SYDVKM. As DNA, the CDR3 is TGTGCCAGCAGACCCGCTGTAGGGGACAGACTTTCCTACGAGCAGTACTTC. Its translation is CASRPAVGDRLSYEQYF.

Ten or more counts support this clonotype. This sequence joins TRBV24-1 and TRBJ2-1; maybe TRBD2 (6 bases). Trimming took 4 bases from V and 6 from J, leaving 15 bases between them. The CDR3 is 15 amino acids. CDR1 is KGHDR, CDR2 SFDVKD, per germline. The CDR3 DNA is TGTGCCACCAGTGAGGACCATGTGCGGGGCAATGAGCAGTTCTTC. This gives the protein CATSEDHVRGNEQFF.

This clonotype was seen a handful of times. This chain connects TRBV28 to TRBJ2-7; D not resolved. The CDR3 has 11 residues. Between the trimmed V and J ends, which lost 7 bases and 5 bases, there was a span of 9 bases. Looked up from germline, CDR1 is MDHEN and CDR2 is SYDVKM. CDR3 nucleotide sequence: TGTGCCAGCATCCGGCGGAACGAGCAGTACTTC. Protein sequence: CASIRRNEQYF.

This clonotype was seen only a few times. This chain joins TRBV7-9 and TRBJ2-5, with D unresolved. Germline loops: CDR1 SEHNR, CDR2 FQNEAQ (reference sequence). CDR3 length: 12 residues. V lost 6 bases and J lost 3, with 8 bases in between. The chain's CDR3 is CASRLDEETQYF. CDR3 sequence (DNA): TGTGCCAGCAGACTTGATGAAGAGACCCAGTACTTC.

This clonotype was counted only a few times. This chain connects TRBV6-2 or TRBV6-3 to TRBJ1-1; unclear D gene. Germline V CDR1 and CDR2: MNHEY, SVGEGT. The CDR3 extends over 14 amino acids. Trimming took 5 bases from V and 4 from J, leaving 14 bases between them. CDR3 sequence (DNA): TGTGCCAGCAGTGACCTAGGATCGACCACTGAAGCTTTCTTT. This gives the protein CASSDLGSTTEAFF.

This clonotype came up a few times. The chain combines TRBV7-9 with TRBJ2-3; D is unresolved. V was shortened by 6 bases and J by 2 bases, with 9 bases between the two germline ends. The CDR3 is 13 amino acids. The germline CDR1 and CDR2 sequences are SEHNR and FQNEAQ (reference sequence). CDR3 sequence reads: CASSPVVTDTQYF. The CDR3 DNA is TGTGCCAGCAGTCCGGTGGTCACAGATACGCAGTATTTT.

This chain joins TRBV6-5 and TRBJ1-2; 12 nucleotides agree with TRBD1. Trimming cost V 8 bases and J 9 bases; bases outside gene matches: 4. CDR3 length: 12 amino acids. The V gene's germline CDR1 is MNHEY and CDR2 SVGAGI. The CDR3 loop reads CASGTGGHRYTF. In nucleotides, the CDR3 is TGTGCCAGCGGGACAGGGGGCCACCGCTACACCTTC.

The table lists this clonotype with many counts. V is TRBV12-3 or TRBV12-4 and J is TRBJ2-7; D uncertain. V lost 6 bases, J lost 6 bases, and 18 bases lay in between. This CDR3 is built from 14 residues. The CDR3 DNA follows: TGTGCCAGCAGATCCGGACGGTTTAGGTCCGAGCAGTACTTC. Translating gives CASRSGRFRSEQYF.

The table lists this clonotype with many counts. The chain has TRBV5-1 and TRBJ2-7, with D uncertain. Germline CDR1 and CDR2: SGHRS and YFSETQ. Trimming stripped 1 base from V and 2 bases from J, with 16 bases between. The CDR3 has 16 residues. The DNA for the CDR3 is TGCGCCAGCAGCTTGAAACCGCAGCTAGAAGCCTACGAGCAGTACTTC. Protein sequence: CASSLKPQLEAYEQYF.

The gene calls are TRBV10-3 and TRBJ1-6; D remains ambiguous. CDR3 length: 13 amino acids. Trimming took 10 bases from V and 3 from J, leaving 10 bases between them. CDR1 and CDR2 from the germline V gene are ENHRY and SYGVKD. CDR3 coding DNA: TGTGCCACCCAAGGAGACTATAATTCACCCCTCCACTTT. This sequence encodes CATQGDYNSPLHF.

This clonotype was observed many times. The V call is TRBV12-3 or TRBV12-4, the J call TRBJ2-3; D is undetermined. This CDR3 has 12 residues. V was pared by 6 bases and J by 0 bases, with 4 bases between. This chain's CDR3 is CASRESTDTQYF. CDR3 sequence (DNA): TGTGCCAGCAGGGAAAGCACAGATACGCAGTATTTT.

The chain carries TRBV9 and TRBJ2-7, with D possibly TRBD1 on 5 matching bases. Trimming removed 3 bases from V and 7 bases from J, with 17 bases in between. Germline V gives CDR1 SGDLS, CDR2 YYNGEE. The CDR3 sequence is 14 residues long. The DNA for the CDR3 is TGTGCCAGCAGCGGGGGTCAGGGAACGGATGAGCAGTACTTC. Its translation is CASSGGQGTDEQYF.

This clonotype was recorded at least ten times. The DNA for the CDR3 is TGTGCCAGCAGCCCGGGGGTTAATCAGCCCCAGCATTTT. Translated, it gives CASSPGVNQPQHF. The rearrangement joins TRBV7-9 to TRBJ1-5, with D perhaps TRBD1 (5 bases). Germline assignment: CDR1 SEHNR and CDR2 FQNEAQ (reference sequence). V lost 5 bases, J lost 4 bases, and 9 bases lay in between. This CDR3 spans 13 amino acids.

The chain combines TRBV4-1 with TRBJ1-6; D gene unclear. CDR1 MGHRA and CDR2 YSYEKL come from the germline V gene. CDR3 length equals 14 residues. V lost 0 bases and J lost 9, with 9 bases in between. The CDR3 DNA sequence: TGCGCCAGCAGCCAAGATATCCGGGCTTCACCCCTCCACTTT. The encoded protein is CASSQDIRASPLHF.

The genes are TRBV7-8 and TRBJ2-1, with 14 bases aligning to TRBD2. The V gene's germline CDR1 is SGHVS and CDR2 FQNEAQ. J lost 5 bases, V lost 1 base, and 7 bases had no gene match. The CDR3 is 18 residues long. Here the CDR3 DNA reads TGTGCCAGCAGCTTAGGGGGGACTAGCGGGAGCCCCCACAATGAGCAGTTCTTC. Amino acid sequence: CASSLGGTSGSPHNEQFF.

The chain couples TRBV28 to TRBJ1-5; D remains ambiguous. V shed 5 bases and J shed 3 bases, with 14 bases lying between them. The germline CDR1 and CDR2 sequences are MDHEN and SYDVKM. This CDR3 region has 15 residues. In DNA, the CDR3 is TGTGCCAGCAGTCCGGGAAGAGCAGACAATCAGCCCCAGCATTTT. The encoded protein is CASSPGRADNQPQHF.

This clonotype came up once. The chain links TRBV5-4 to TRBJ1-1; D is uncertain. The CDR3 runs to 12 residues. The germline V gene has CDR1 SGHNT and CDR2 YYREEE (reference sequence). The V gene lost 4 bases and the J gene lost 7 bases, with 11 bases spanning the gap. This CDR3 reads CASSRHNGEAFF. The CDR3 DNA follows: TGTGCCAGCAGCCGACATAACGGTGAAGCTTTCTTT.

This clonotype was picked up a small number of times. The DNA of the CDR3 is TGTGCCAGCAGCTTAGGACCCAGCCCCACCTACGAGCAGTACTTC. Translating gives CASSLGPSPTYEQYF. The chain employs TRBV7-2 and TRBJ2-7; D is unclear. V was clipped by 1 base and J by 2 bases, with 12 bases between them. This CDR3 spans 15 amino acids. Germline CDR1 and CDR2: SGHTA and FQGNSA.

This clonotype was detected many times. The chain carries TRBV20-1 and TRBJ2-3, with TRBD2 identical over 7 bases. Germline V gene data show CDR1 as DFQATT and CDR2 as SNEGSKA (reference sequence). Unmatched junction bases numbered 4, after V lost 0 bases and J lost 4 bases. This CDR3 comprises 14 residues. CDR3 in DNA: TGCAGTGCTAGAGATGGGAGGGCCTCAGATACGCAGTATTTT. Translation: CSARDGRASDTQYF.

The genes are TRBV6-1 and TRBJ2-5; D gene unclear. The CDR3 is made up of 13 amino acids. CDR1 is MNHNS and CDR2 is SASEGT in the germline V gene. The V and J ends lost 0 bases and 9 bases respectively, with 11 bases between them. The CDR3 coding sequence is TGTGCCAGCAGTGAAGCAGTGGGGTGGGCCCAGTACTTC. It specifies CASSEAVGWAQYF.

In this sample, this clonotype turned up a few times. The chain is built from TRBV7-9 and TRBJ2-7; TRBD2 is a possible D gene (6 bases). Germline V gene sequence: CDR1 SEHNR, CDR2 FQNEAQ (reference sequence). This CDR3 contains 14 residues. V was cut by 1 base and J by 7 bases, with 14 bases left in between. The CDR3 DNA reads as TGTGCCAGCAGCTTAGATTACAAGGCGGGAGAGCAGTACTTC. Protein: CASSLDYKAGEQYF. Based on the CDR3 plus reference TRBV7-9 and TRBJ2-7, the full variable domain is DTGVSQNPRHKITKRGQNVTFRCDPISEHNRLYWYRQTLGQGPEFLTYFQNEAQLEKSRLLSDRFSAERPKGSFSTLEIQRTEQGDSAMYLCASSLDYKAGEQYFGPGTRLTVT.

This clonotype was found a few times. This rearrangement joins TRBV7-9 to TRBJ2-3; 7 bases fit TRBD2. J lost 1 base, V lost 5 bases, and 12 bases had no gene match. Germline lookup yields CDR1 SEHNR and CDR2 FQNEAQ (reference sequence). The CDR3 contains 17 residues. The CDR3 here is CASSPPPRGGGTDTQYF. As DNA, the CDR3 is TGTGCCAGCAGCCCCCCGCCCCGGGGAGGGGGCACAGATACGCAGTATTTT.

The chain combines TRBV4-3 with TRBJ2-3; D is tentatively TRBD1 or TRBD2 (6 bases each). V dropped 0 bases and J dropped 1 base, with 17 bases sitting between them. CDR1 and CDR2 (germline): LGHNA, YSLEER. This CDR3 contains 18 residues. CDR3 region: CASSQDLFGGQRTDTQYF. The DNA for the CDR3 is TGCGCCAGCAGCCAAGATCTGTTCGGGGGACAACGCACAGATACGCAGTATTTT.

This clonotype has ten or more counts. The chain joins TRBV5-6 to TRBJ2-1; D is tentatively TRBD1 or TRBD2 (5 bases each). CDR3 length: 16 residues. Germline V gene sequence: CDR1 SGHDT, CDR2 YYEEEE. Trimming removed 4 bases from V and 1 base from J, with 15 bases in between. Written as DNA, the CDR3 is TGTGCCAGCAGCCCCCGTGGGACCCCGTCCTACAATGAGCAGTTCTTC. It codes for CASSPRGTPSYNEQFF. Supplemented by reference TRBV5-6 and TRBJ2-1, the full variable domain reads DAGVTQSPTHLIKTRGQQVTLRCSPKSGHDTVSWYQQALGQGPQFIFQYYEEEERQRGNFPDRFSGHQFPNYSSELNVNALLLGDSALYLCASSPRGTPSYNEQFFGPGTRLTVL.

Only a few counts were recorded for this clonotype. This rearrangement joins TRBV28 to TRBJ1-6; perhaps TRBD1 as D (6 bases). The CDR3 length is 15 residues. V lost 3 bases to trimming and J lost 6 bases, with 12 bases between them. Germline values: CDR1 MDHEN, CDR2 SYDVKM. DNA of the CDR3: TGTGCCAGCAGTTTCAGGGGACTGCCTAATTCACCCCTCCACTTT. Its translation is CASSFRGLPNSPLHF.